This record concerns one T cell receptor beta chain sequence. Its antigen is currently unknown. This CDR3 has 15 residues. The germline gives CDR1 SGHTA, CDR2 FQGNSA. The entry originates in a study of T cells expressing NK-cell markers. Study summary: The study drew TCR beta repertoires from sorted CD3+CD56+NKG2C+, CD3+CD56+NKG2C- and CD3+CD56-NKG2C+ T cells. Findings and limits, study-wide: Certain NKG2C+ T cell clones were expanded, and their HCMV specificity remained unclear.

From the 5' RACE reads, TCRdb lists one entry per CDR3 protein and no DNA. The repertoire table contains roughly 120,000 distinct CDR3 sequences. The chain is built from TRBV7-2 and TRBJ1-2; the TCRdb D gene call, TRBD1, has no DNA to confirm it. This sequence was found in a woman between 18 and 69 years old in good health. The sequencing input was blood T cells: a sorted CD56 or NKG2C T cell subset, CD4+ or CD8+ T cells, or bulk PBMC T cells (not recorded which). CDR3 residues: CASRTPGQGAYGYTF.